This T cell receptor (beta chain) is drawn from a study of cytomegalovirus exposure and HLA in healthy donors. PCR was performed using 60 Vbeta and 13 Jbeta primers. Libraries were prepared by immunoSEQ multiplex PCR; TCRdb keeps only in-frame clonotypes and omits some of them. The sample comprises 220,000 or so clones, 65% to 75% of which are singletons, and approximately 1.9% rests with the top ten. A word on this clone: Its antigen is unknown.

Study-level results: The authors listed 180 or so TCR beta chains as cytomegalovirus-associated.

The length of the CDR3 is 16 residues. Trimming took 5 bases from V and 0 from J, leaving 13 bases between them. Germline assignment: CDR1 SEHNR and CDR2 FQNEAQ (reference sequence). The clonotype originates from a woman between 25 and 40 years old in good health and CMV-seronegative. The chain uses TRBV7-9 and TRBJ1-4; perhaps TRBD1 as D (6 bases). Sample: PBMCs. The chain's CDR3 is CASSQGQPSTNEKLFF. Written as DNA, the CDR3 is TGTGCCAGCAGCCAAGGACAGCCTTCAACTAATGAAAAACTGTTTTTT.